Following are 27 T cell receptor beta chains from one sample sequenced in a study of T cell responses to AZD1222 COVID-19 vaccine. The table came from immunoSEQ multiplex PCR; TCRdb's copy has only in-frame clones and leaves some out. The table lists approximately 60,000 clones, around three quarters of them singletons. This specimen was peripheral blood, taken on day 0 of AZD1222 vaccination. The receptors derive from an adult in good health.

This chain connects TRBV5-5 to TRBJ1-2; 7 nucleotides line up with TRBD1. With V trimmed by 2 bases and J by 8 bases, 6 bases remained unmatched. Germline-derived CDR1 and CDR2 are SGHKS and YYEKEE (reference sequence). The CDR3 consists of 13 residues. CDR3 in DNA: TGTGCCAGCAGCTTAGGGGGCGCGTACGGCTACACCTTC. This encodes CASSLGGAYGYTF.

V and J are TRBV6-5 and TRBJ2-3, with D perhaps TRBD2 (5 bases). Germline-derived CDR1 and CDR2 are MNHEY and SVGAGI. This CDR3 is 14 amino acids long. V lost 0 bases and J 5 bases, leaving 9 bases between the germline ends. The chain's CDR3 is CASSYSTRGDTQYF. As DNA, the CDR3 is TGTGCCAGCAGTTACTCAACCCGGGGAGATACGCAGTATTTT.

The CDR3: CASSQGAFRSNTGELFF. CDR3 nucleotides: TGTGCCAGCAGCCAAGGGGCTTTTCGCTCGAACACCGGGGAGCTGTTTTTT. The rearrangement links TRBV3-1 (or the pseudogene TRBV3-2) to TRBJ2-2; the D is unclear. The CDR3 is 17 residues long. Trimming shortened V by 1 base and J by 0 bases, and 12 bases separated the two germline ends. The germline gives CDR1 LGHDT, CDR2 YNNKEL (reference sequence).

The chain carries TRBV5-5 and TRBJ1-2; no clear D gene. V lost 0 bases and J lost 7, with 7 bases in between. Germline loops: CDR1 SGHKS, CDR2 YYEKEE (reference sequence). The CDR3 runs to 12 residues. As DNA, the CDR3 is TGTGCCAGCAGCTTGGATCTTGGTGGCTACACCTTC. Residues: CASSLDLGGYTF.

The chain combines TRBV27 with TRBJ2-7; tentative D call: TRBD2 (5 bases). V dropped 6 bases and J dropped 0 bases, with 15 bases sitting between them. CDR1 and CDR2 (germline): MNHEY, SMNVEV (reference sequence). The length of the CDR3 is 15 residues. CDR3 region: CASRLDGVISYEQYF. CDR3 nucleotide sequence: TGTGCCAGCAGGTTGGACGGGGTTATCTCCTACGAGCAGTACTTC.

This clone was seen only a few times. This chain uses TRBV2 with TRBJ1-3; no firm D call. The CDR3 runs 16 residues. Trimming left V 6 bases short and J 2 bases short, with 17 bases between. Looked up from germline, CDR1 is SNHLY and CDR2 is FYNNEI. The CDR3, as DNA: TGTGCCAGCAGCCAAGAGTACAAATCTACTGGAAACACCATATATTTT. Its protein is CASSQEYKSTGNTIYF.

J is TRBJ2-7 and V is TRBV19; 7 bases line up with TRBD1. This CDR3 region has 15 residues. The junction had 11 bases not matched to a gene; V was cut back by 8 bases and J by 1 base. Germline loops: CDR1 LNHDA, CDR2 SQIVND (reference sequence). The CDR3 loop is CASPPRGLGSYEQYF. The CDR3, as DNA: TGTGCCAGTCCCCCGAGGGGGCTAGGGTCCTACGAGCAGTACTTC.

V usage is TRBV7-2 and J usage is TRBJ1-1; possibly TRBD1 for D (6 bases). Trimming pared 5 bases from V and 1 base from J, leaving 17 bases between. The CDR3 has 16 residues. Germline CDR1 reads SGHTA; CDR2 reads FQGNSA. The CDR3 DNA follows: TGTGCCAGCAGCCCCCCACAGGGTGCCCCGAACACTGAAGCTTTCTTT. It specifies CASSPPQGAPNTEAFF.

The chain couples TRBV19 to TRBJ1-2, with D perhaps TRBD1 (5 bases). The germline CDR1 and CDR2 sequences are LNHDA and SQIVND (reference sequence). V was trimmed by 7 bases and J by 4 bases, leaving 13 bases between them. CDR3 length equals 13 residues. CDR3 in amino acids: CASTSQGGYGYTF. The CDR3 nucleotides read TGTGCCAGTACCTCCCAGGGAGGCTATGGCTACACCTTC.

V usage is TRBV30 and J usage is TRBJ2-7, with 8 bases fitting TRBD1. The CDR3 sequence is 15 residues long. Germline V CDR1 and CDR2: GTSNPN, SVGIG (reference sequence). Germline trimming cut 0 bases from V and 3 bases from J; bases unmatched to any gene: 7. The CDR3 coding sequence is TGTGCCTGGAGTGTACGGGGCAGGGGGCTCTACGAGCAGTACTTC. Its translation: CAWSVRGRGLYEQYF.

This CDR3 is CASSLVENTEAFF. CDR3 bases: TGTGCCAGCAGCTTAGTTGAGAACACTGAAGCTTTCTTT. This chain links TRBV7-9 with TRBJ1-1; D remains unclear. V was trimmed by 1 base and J by 1 base, leaving 4 bases between them. This CDR3 region has 13 residues. Germline-derived CDR1 and CDR2 are SEHNR and FQNEAQ (reference sequence).

Details on this clone: This may come from a read error, since a much larger clone is one base off. The chain joins TRBV11-2 to TRBJ2-1; D is unclear. Germline CDR1 and CDR2: SGHAT and FQNNGV. This CDR3 is built from 11 residues. Trimming removed 5 bases from V and 4 bases from J, with 3 bases in between. The CDR3 region has the DNA TGTGCCAGCAGCCCTTACAATGAGCAGTTCTTC. Translation: CASSPYNEQFF. The variable domain in full, completed from reference TRBV11-2 and TRBJ2-1, reads EAGVAQSPRYKIIEKRQSVAFWCNPISGHATLYWYQQILGQGPKLLIQFQNNGVVDDSQLPKDRFSAERLKGVDSTLKIQPAKLEDSAVYLCASSPYNEQFFGPGTRLTVL.

The chain uses TRBV7-2 and TRBJ1-6; D call uncertain. The V gene's germline CDR1 is SGHTA and CDR2 FQGNSA. The CDR3 length is 12 residues. V lost 7 bases and J 13 bases, leaving 14 bases between the germline ends. This CDR3 is CASTNARRPLHF. The CDR3 nucleotides are TGTGCCAGCACTAACGCCAGGAGGCCCCTCCACTTT. Combining the CDR3 with reference TRBV7-2 and TRBJ1-6 gives the whole variable domain GAGVSQSPSNKVTEKGKDVELRCDPISGHTALYWYRQSLGQGLEFLIYFQGNSAPDKSGLPSDRFSAERTGGSVSTLTIQRTQQEDSAVYLCASTNARRPLHFGNGTRLTVT.

This chain links TRBV7-9 with TRBJ2-1; TRBD2 agrees at 8 bases. Germline values: CDR1 SEHNR, CDR2 FQNEAQ (reference sequence). The length of the CDR3 is 15 residues. J was trimmed by 6 bases and V by 5 bases; bases with no gene match: 9. In DNA, the CDR3 is TGTGCCAGCAGCATTAGTAGCGGGACCATCAATGAGCAGTTCTTC. It specifies CASSISSGTINEQFF. Supplemented by reference TRBV7-9 and TRBJ2-1, the full variable domain reads DTGVSQNPRHKITKRGQNVTFRCDPISEHNRLYWYRQTLGQGPEFLTYFQNEAQLEKSRLLSDRFSAERPKGSFSTLEIQRTEQGDSAMYLCASSISSGTINEQFFGPGTRLTVL.

The chain employs TRBV5-6 and TRBJ2-3; TRBD1 or TRBD2 may be the D gene (6 bases each). V was pared by 4 bases and J by 0 bases, with 12 bases between. The CDR3 runs 15 residues. The germline CDR1 and CDR2 sequences are SGHDT and YYEEEE. The CDR3 sequence: CASSLFGGSTDTQYF. CDR3 DNA sequence: TGTGCCAGCAGCCTCTTCGGGGGCAGCACAGATACGCAGTATTTT.

This rearrangement joins TRBV7-9 to TRBJ2-1; D is possibly TRBD1 or TRBD2 (5 bases each). V dropped 6 bases and J dropped 9 bases, with 12 bases sitting between them. The CDR3 loop spans 12 amino acids. From germline, CDR1 is SEHNR and CDR2 FQNEAQ (reference sequence). The CDR3 DNA follows: TGTGCCAGCAGTTTTGACAGCGGTGAGCAGTTCTTC. It specifies CASSFDSGEQFF.

The CDR3 region has the DNA TGCGCCAGCAGCCAATCCGAGACTAGCGGGGGGGAAGAGACCCAGTACTTC. It is translated as CASSQSETSGGEETQYF. The genes are TRBV4-1 and TRBJ2-5; 14 nucleotides agree with TRBD2. Unmatched junction bases numbered 5, after V lost 2 bases and J lost 3 bases. This CDR3 contains 17 residues. Germline V gives CDR1 MGHRA, CDR2 YSYEKL.

The J gene is TRBJ2-2, the V gene TRBV12-3 or TRBV12-4, with D possibly being TRBD2 (5 bases). V lost 3 bases and J 6 bases, leaving 8 bases between the germline ends. The CDR3 extends over 13 amino acids. The CDR3 DNA sequence: TGTGCCAGCAGTTTGGACGGGGCCGGGGAGCTGTTTTTT. It specifies CASSLDGAGELFF.

The gene calls are TRBV5-1 and TRBJ2-1; tentative D call: TRBD2 (6 bases). Trimming cost V 1 base and J 9 bases, with 17 bases left between them. Germline lookup yields CDR1 SGHRS and CDR2 YFSETQ. The CDR3 consists of 15 residues. CDR3 in DNA: TGCGCCAGCAGCTTGTTGGGGGGAGAAGGAGCTGAGCAGTTCTTC. It encodes CASSLLGGEGAEQFF.

The J gene is TRBJ1-1, the V gene TRBV7-9; no firm D call. The CDR3 length is 14 residues. Germline lookup yields CDR1 SEHNR and CDR2 FQNEAQ (reference sequence). V lost 1 base and J 3 bases, leaving 9 bases between the germline ends. CDR3: CASSLVQTDTEAFF. DNA for the CDR3: TGTGCCAGCAGCTTAGTACAGACGGACACTGAAGCTTTCTTT.

The V call is TRBV6-5, the J call TRBJ2-5, with D unresolved. Per the germline V gene, CDR1 is MNHEY and CDR2 is SVGAGI. CDR3 length: 16 amino acids. Trimming took 3 bases from V and 1 from J, leaving 15 bases between them. CDR3 DNA sequence: TGTGCCAGCAGTTATTCCGAGGAAGGGTTCCAAGAGACCCAGTACTTC. Protein sequence: CASSYSEEGFQETQYF.

The V and J genes are TRBV27 and TRBJ2-1; D gene uncertain. This CDR3 is built from 14 residues. The ends were cut back, 5 bases at V and 2 bases at J, with 10 bases in the middle. Germline assignment: CDR1 MNHEY and CDR2 SMNVEV (reference sequence). For the CDR3, the DNA is TGTGCCAGCAGTACCAAAGGGCCCTACAATGAGCAGTTCTTC. It is translated as CASSTKGPYNEQFF.

This chain connects TRBV2 to TRBJ1-1, with no clear D. Trimming cost V 4 bases and J 0 bases, with 6 bases left between them. CDR3 length equals 13 residues. The germline V gene has CDR1 SNHLY and CDR2 FYNNEI. Written as DNA, the CDR3 is TGTGCCAGCAGTGGGGATATGAACACTGAAGCTTTCTTT. Translating it yields CASSGDMNTEAFF.

The V and J genes are TRBV12-3 or TRBV12-4 and TRBJ2-2, with D hard to call. There are 13 residues in the CDR3. Between the trimmed V and J ends, which lost 11 bases and 2 bases, there was a span of 12 bases. Here the CDR3 DNA reads TGTGCCTGCAAGGAGACTAACACCGGGGAGCTGTTTTTT. Its translation: CACKETNTGELFF.

Only one count was recorded for this clone. The chain combines TRBV18 with TRBJ1-1, with D possibly matching TRBD1 (5 bases). Germline loops: CDR1 KGHSH, CDR2 LQKENI. V shed 4 bases and J shed 3 bases, with 12 bases lying between them. There are 14 residues in the CDR3. CDR3 DNA sequence: TGTGCCAGCTCACTGGGGTCAGGGTACACTGAAGCTTTCTTT. Translation: CASSLGSGYTEAFF.

The V gene is TRBV6-6, the J gene TRBJ1-5; no clear D. The V gene's germline CDR1 is MNHNY and CDR2 SVGAGI (reference sequence). V gave up 4 bases and J gave up 7 bases, with 20 bases separating them. The CDR3 length is 16 residues. For the CDR3, the DNA is TGTGCCAGCAGTTCCTTCGGACTCCTTAGCGGGCAGCCCCAGCATTTT. This translates into CASSSFGLLSGQPQHF.

This chain links TRBV28 with TRBJ1-2, with 8 bases identical to TRBD1. CDR1 MDHEN and CDR2 SYDVKM come from the germline V gene. The CDR3 runs 16 residues. The V segment lost 6 bases and the J segment 8 bases; nucleotides outside the gene matches: 17. The CDR3 nucleotides read TGTGCCAGCAGCGACTCCGGACAGGGAGAGAAGCGCGGCTACACCTTC. Amino acids: CASSDSGQGEKRGYTF.